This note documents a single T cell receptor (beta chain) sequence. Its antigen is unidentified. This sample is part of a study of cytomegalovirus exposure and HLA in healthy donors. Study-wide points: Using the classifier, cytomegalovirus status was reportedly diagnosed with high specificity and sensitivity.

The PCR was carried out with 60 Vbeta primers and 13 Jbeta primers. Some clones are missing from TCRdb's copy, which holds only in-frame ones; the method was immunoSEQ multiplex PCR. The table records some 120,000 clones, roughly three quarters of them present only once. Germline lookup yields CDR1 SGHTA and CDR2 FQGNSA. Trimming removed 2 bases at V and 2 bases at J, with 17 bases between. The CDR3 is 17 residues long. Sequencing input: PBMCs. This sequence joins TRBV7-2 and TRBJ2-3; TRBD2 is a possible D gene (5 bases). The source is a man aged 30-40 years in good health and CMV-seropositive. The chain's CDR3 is CASSLRPAGRSTDTQYF. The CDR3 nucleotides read TGTGCCAGCAGCTTAAGGCCGGCGGGCCGTTCCACAGATACGCAGTATTTT.